This TCR beta chain emerged from a study of cytomegalovirus exposure and HLA in healthy donors. Trimming took off 6 bases at V and 1 base at J, with 15 bases between the two ends. This CDR3 is 15 amino acids long. Germline V gene lookup returns CDR1 MNHEY and CDR2 SMNVEV (reference sequence). General study points: First-cohort TCR clusters tended to co-occur in the 90 to 150 validation repertoires, a later analysis found.

These donors were members of the roughly 110-subject validation cohort, a group separate from the roughly 670-subject first cohort. Clones were sequenced by immunoSEQ multiplex PCR, and TCRdb holds only the in-frame ones, with some missing. The sample contains some 98,000 clones, about 90% of which appear only once. Comment on this clone: Its antigen remains unidentified.

Sequenced material: PBMCs. This TCR was recovered from a man between 18 and 35 years old in good health and CMV-seropositive. The chain employs TRBV27 and TRBJ1-1; D is uncertain. The DNA of the CDR3 is TGTGCCAGCAGGGACTCCGGGGTTTCGAACACTGAAGCTTTCTTT. Its protein is CASRDSGVSNTEAFF.